A selection of T cell receptor beta chains follows, all from one sample in a study of blood T cells in healthy people across ages. TCRdb reanalysed the 5' RACE reads using MiXCR and keeps one entry per CDR3 protein. This repertoire shows just over 1 million distinct CDR3 sequences, 45% found once; its top ten account for 18%. The specimen sequenced was blood. These receptors were obtained from a woman in her fifties or sixties in good health. CDR3s include the opening cysteine and the closing phenylalanine or tryptophan. A D gene is named only where the DNA matches it firmly. The size field is filled for only some rows; it gives once, few, many or a size class.

v_call: TRBV27
j_call: TRBJ2-6
d_call: -
clone_size: -
cdr3_nt: TGTGCCAGCAGTTTATCATCAGGGCCCGGGGCCAACGTCCTGACTTTC
cdr3_aa: CASSLSSGPGANVLTF

v_call: TRBV29-1
j_call: TRBJ2-1
d_call: TRBD2
clone_size: few
cdr3_nt: TGCAGCGTGGTGACGGGAGGGGGGCGCGAGCAGTTCTTC
cdr3_aa: CSVVTGGGREQFF

v_call: TRBV29-1
j_call: TRBJ1-2
d_call: -
clone_size: few
cdr3_nt: TGCAGCGTTCGATACTCAATGGCCTATGGCTACACCTTC
cdr3_aa: CSVRYSMAYGYTF

v_call: TRBV6-4
j_call: TRBJ1-2
d_call: -
clone_size: -
cdr3_nt: TGTGCCAGCAGTCCATCGAGAGGGCACGGCTACACCTTC
cdr3_aa: CASSPSRGHGYTF

v_call: TRBV29-1
j_call: TRBJ2-1
d_call: TRBD2
clone_size: -
cdr3_nt: TGCAGCGTTGTGAGCGGGGCCACCCAGGCGTTCTTC
cdr3_aa: CSVVSGATQAFF

v_call: TRBV20-1
j_call: TRBJ2-1
d_call: TRBD1
clone_size: -
cdr3_nt: TGCAGTGCTAGGGGACAGCTTCCCTACAATGAGCAGTTCTTC
cdr3_aa: CSARGQLPYNEQFF

v_call: TRBV5-5
j_call: TRBJ2-3
d_call: -
clone_size: -
cdr3_nt: TGTGCCAGCAGCTTGTTGCCAGCCCAGGCTAGCACAGATACGCAGTATTTT
cdr3_aa: CASSLLPAQASTDTQYF

v_call: TRBV25-1
j_call: TRBJ1-2
d_call: -
clone_size: few
cdr3_nt: TGTGCCAGCAGAGGAAACCCAGGGTATGGCTACACCTTC
cdr3_aa: CASRGNPGYGYTF

v_call: TRBV4-2
j_call: TRBJ2-5
d_call: -
clone_size: -
cdr3_nt: TGTGCCAGCAGCCAAGAAGGCGGGGGCACGGGAGAGACCCAGTACTTC
cdr3_aa: CASSQEGGGTGETQYF

v_call: TRBV4-2
j_call: TRBJ1-5
d_call: TRBD1
clone_size: -
cdr3_nt: TGTGCCAGCAGCCAAGGGAGGGCAGGGGGCGGCAATCAGCCCCAGCATTTT
cdr3_aa: CASSQGRAGGGNQPQHF

v_call: TRBV7-9
j_call: TRBJ1-2
d_call: -
clone_size: -
cdr3_nt: TGTGCCAGCAGCAGCCCGGGACACCACAACTATGGCTACACCTTC
cdr3_aa: CASSSPGHHNYGYTF

v_call: TRBV6-1
j_call: TRBJ1-5
d_call: -
clone_size: few
cdr3_nt: TGTGCCAGCAGTGAAGAGGGCAAATGGGGCAATCAGCCCCAGCATTTT
cdr3_aa: CASSEEGKWGNQPQHF

v_call: TRBV6-5
j_call: TRBJ1-4
d_call: -
clone_size: -
cdr3_nt: TGTGCCAGCAGTTTTCAGTCCGGGACGGTAGGGGAAAAACTGTTTTTT
cdr3_aa: CASSFQSGTVGEKLFF

v_call: TRBV20-1
j_call: TRBJ2-1
d_call: -
clone_size: few
cdr3_nt: TGCAGTGCTGAACGGTCGGAGGATGAGCAGTTCTTC
cdr3_aa: CSAERSEDEQFF

v_call: TRBV7-2
j_call: TRBJ1-4
d_call: -
clone_size: -
cdr3_nt: TGTGCCAGCAGCCCCTCCTTTGGCCCAACTAATGAAAAACTGTTTTTT
cdr3_aa: CASSPSFGPTNEKLFF

v_call: TRBV2
j_call: TRBJ2-7
d_call: TRBD2
clone_size: -
cdr3_nt: TGTGCCAGCACCGCGGGGGGTCGGGCGGGCTACAATGAGCAGTACTTC
cdr3_aa: CASTAGGRAGYNEQYF

v_call: TRBV20-1
j_call: TRBJ2-1
d_call: TRBD2
clone_size: few
cdr3_nt: TGCAGTGCCCCGGGGCTAGCGGGGGAGAGCTCCTACAATGAGCAGTTCTTC
cdr3_aa: CSAPGLAGESSYNEQFF

v_call: TRBV14
j_call: TRBJ2-1
d_call: TRBD2
clone_size: few
cdr3_nt: TGTGCCAGCAGCCAAAATCTCTTCCTAGCGGGAGAGCAGTTCTTC
cdr3_aa: CASSQNLFLAGEQFF

v_call: TRBV24-1
j_call: TRBJ2-7
d_call: -
clone_size: -
cdr3_nt: TGTGCCACCAGTGACCCAGTGGGGGAGCAGTACTTC
cdr3_aa: CATSDPVGEQYF

v_call: TRBV15
j_call: TRBJ1-6
d_call: TRBD1
clone_size: -
cdr3_nt: TGTGCCACCAGCAGACTCAGACAGGGGGCATCCTATAATTCACCCCTCCACTTT
cdr3_aa: CATSRLRQGASYNSPLHF

v_call: TRBV5-1
j_call: TRBJ1-1
d_call: TRBD1
clone_size: -
cdr3_nt: TGCGCCAGCAGCTTGGGATTACAGGGGGCTGGTGAAGCTTTCTTT
cdr3_aa: CASSLGLQGAGEAFF

v_call: TRBV29-1
j_call: TRBJ2-1
d_call: -
clone_size: many
cdr3_nt: TGCAGCGTAGCGGGCCCCAGCTCCTACAATGAGCAGTTCTTC
cdr3_aa: CSVAGPSSYNEQFF

v_call: TRBV29-1
j_call: TRBJ2-4
d_call: -
clone_size: few
cdr3_nt: TGCAGCGTTGAAGATCGCGCCGGGGTGGAGCAGTACTTC
cdr3_aa: CSVEDRAGVEQYF

v_call: TRBV12-3/TRBV12-4
j_call: TRBJ2-5
d_call: TRBD1
clone_size: few
cdr3_nt: TGTGCCAGCAGTTTTGGGGACAGCATTGGGACCCAGTACTTC
cdr3_aa: CASSFGDSIGTQYF

v_call: TRBV4-2
j_call: TRBJ2-1
d_call: -
clone_size: -
cdr3_nt: TGTGCCAGCAGCCAAGATCTTGAGGAATTTGGTGAGCAGTTCTTC
cdr3_aa: CASSQDLEEFGEQFF

v_call: TRBV7-8
j_call: TRBJ1-5
d_call: -
clone_size: -
cdr3_nt: TGTGCCAGCAGCTTAGCGGCAGGGGAGTTTAATCAGCCCCAGCATTTT
cdr3_aa: CASSLAAGEFNQPQHF

v_call: TRBV7-9
j_call: TRBJ1-2
d_call: TRBD1
clone_size: -
cdr3_nt: TGTGCCAGCAGCGCGACAGGGGCTGACTATGGCTACACCTTC
cdr3_aa: CASSATGADYGYTF

v_call: TRBV9
j_call: TRBJ1-1
d_call: -
clone_size: -
cdr3_nt: TGTGCCAGCAGCCTTAGGGCGATGAACACTGAAGCTTTCTTT
cdr3_aa: CASSLRAMNTEAFF

v_call: TRBV6-1
j_call: TRBJ2-1
d_call: -
clone_size: -
cdr3_nt: TGTGCCAGCAGTTCTCTGGGTACAGCAGGCGATGAGCAGTTCTTC
cdr3_aa: CASSSLGTAGDEQFF

v_call: TRBV5-5
j_call: TRBJ2-1
d_call: -
clone_size: -
cdr3_nt: TGTGCCAGCAGCTTGGTGGGCCAGAGCTCCTACAATGAGCAGTTCTTC
cdr3_aa: CASSLVGQSSYNEQFF

v_call: TRBV28
j_call: TRBJ2-7
d_call: TRBD1
clone_size: -
cdr3_nt: TGTGCCAGCAGTTTAGGGGACAGCAACGAGCAGTACTTC
cdr3_aa: CASSLGDSNEQYF

v_call: TRBV20-1
j_call: TRBJ2-1
d_call: -
clone_size: -
cdr3_nt: TGCGGTGCCGTCCAAGGGGGAGCATCGAATGAGCAGTTCTTC
cdr3_aa: CGAVQGGASNEQFF

v_call: TRBV7-2
j_call: TRBJ2-3
d_call: -
clone_size: few
cdr3_nt: TGTGCCAGCAGCTTAAACTGGGGGCAGGATACGCAGTATTTT
cdr3_aa: CASSLNWGQDTQYF

v_call: TRBV7-3
j_call: TRBJ1-2
d_call: TRBD1
clone_size: -
cdr3_nt: TGTGCCAGCAGCAAAACGGCCTTGGCGGTTGGACAGGGGGAGGATGGCTACACCTTC
cdr3_aa: CASSKTALAVGQGEDGYTF

v_call: TRBV20-1
j_call: TRBJ2-7
d_call: -
clone_size: -
cdr3_nt: TGCAGTGCTAGACCCACAGACGCCTACAAGCAGTACTTC
cdr3_aa: CSARPTDAYKQYF

v_call: TRBV5-1
j_call: TRBJ2-3
d_call: -
clone_size: few
cdr3_nt: TGCGCCAGCAGCTTGGGGCACGCTAGCACAGATACGCAGTATTTT
cdr3_aa: CASSLGHASTDTQYF

v_call: TRBV2
j_call: TRBJ2-3
d_call: -
clone_size: many
cdr3_nt: TGTGCCAGCACTAAGCGACAGGACACAGATACGCAGTATTTT
cdr3_aa: CASTKRQDTDTQYF

v_call: TRBV25-1
j_call: TRBJ2-1
d_call: -
clone_size: few
cdr3_nt: TGTGCCAGCAGTGAAGGGGGCCGCAAATACTACAATGAGCAGTTCTTC
cdr3_aa: CASSEGGRKYYNEQFF

v_call: TRBV6-6
j_call: TRBJ2-5
d_call: TRBD1
clone_size: once
cdr3_nt: TGTGCCAGCAGGAAGGACAGGGTGTTGGAGACCCAGTACTTC
cdr3_aa: CASRKDRVLETQYF